Below, one TCR beta chain is given with its context. The rectum was sampled with one to two pinch biopsies at colonoscopy. These data are taken from a study of pediatric ulcerative colitis. Generated by immunoSEQ multiplex PCR, the TCRdb table keeps only in-frame clones and is missing some. This repertoire shows about 36,000 clones, 55% to 85% found once; its top ten account for around 0.7%. Sequencing was carried out using gut tissue. The receptor's source is a boy aged 10-17 years with moderate ulcerative colitis.

CDR3 sequence reads: CASSIDRTGIYGYTF. The CDR3, as DNA: TGTGCCAGTAGTATAGATCGGACAGGGATCTATGGCTACACCTTC. The chain couples TRBV19 to TRBJ1-2, with 8 bases aligning to TRBD1. Germline assignment: CDR1 LNHDA and CDR2 SQIVND (reference sequence). This CDR3 comprises 15 residues. V shed 0 bases and J 4 bases; nucleotides not matched to a gene: 4.